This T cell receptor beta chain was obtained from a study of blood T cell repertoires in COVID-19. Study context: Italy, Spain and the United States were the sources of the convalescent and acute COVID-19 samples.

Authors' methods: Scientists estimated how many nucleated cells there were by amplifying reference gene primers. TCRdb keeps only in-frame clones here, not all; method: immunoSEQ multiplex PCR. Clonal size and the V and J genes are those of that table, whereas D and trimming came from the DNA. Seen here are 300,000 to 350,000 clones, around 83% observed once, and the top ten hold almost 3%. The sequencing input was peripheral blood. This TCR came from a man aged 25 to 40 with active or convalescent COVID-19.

CDR3 in DNA: TGCGCCAGCAGCCAAGACGACAGGGGCTATGGCTACACCTTC. Translation: CASSQDDRGYGYTF. The chain joins TRBV4-1 to TRBJ1-2; 8 bases map to TRBD1. J was trimmed by 4 bases and V by 0 bases; bases with no gene match: 1. Germline-derived CDR1 and CDR2 are MGHRA and YSYEKL. This CDR3 has 14 residues.